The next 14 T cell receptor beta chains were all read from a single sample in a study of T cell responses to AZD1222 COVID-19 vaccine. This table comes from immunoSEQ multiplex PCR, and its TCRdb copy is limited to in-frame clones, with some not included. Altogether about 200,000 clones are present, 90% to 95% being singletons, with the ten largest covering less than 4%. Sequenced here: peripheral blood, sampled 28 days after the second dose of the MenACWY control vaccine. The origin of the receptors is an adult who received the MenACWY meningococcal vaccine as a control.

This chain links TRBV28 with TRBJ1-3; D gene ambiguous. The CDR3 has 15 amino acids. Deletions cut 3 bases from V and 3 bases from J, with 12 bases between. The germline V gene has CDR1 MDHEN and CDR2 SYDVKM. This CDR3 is CASSFGRRYGNTIYF. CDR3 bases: TGTGCCAGCAGTTTCGGCAGGAGGTATGGAAACACCATATATTTT.

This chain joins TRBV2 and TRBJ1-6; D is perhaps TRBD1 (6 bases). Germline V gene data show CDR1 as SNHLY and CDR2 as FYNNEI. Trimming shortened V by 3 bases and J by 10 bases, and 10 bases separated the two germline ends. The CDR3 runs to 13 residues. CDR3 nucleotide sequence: TGTGCCAGCAGTGACGCGGGGGCATCACCCCTCCACTTT. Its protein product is CASSDAGASPLHF.

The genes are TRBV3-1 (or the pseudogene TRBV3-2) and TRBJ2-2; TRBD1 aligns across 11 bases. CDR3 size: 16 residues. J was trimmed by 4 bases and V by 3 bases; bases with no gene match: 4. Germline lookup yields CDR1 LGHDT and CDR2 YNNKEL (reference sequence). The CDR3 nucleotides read TGTGCCAGCAGCCAGGCGGGGACAGGGGGCACCGGGGAGCTGTTTTTT. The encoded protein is CASSQAGTGGTGELFF.

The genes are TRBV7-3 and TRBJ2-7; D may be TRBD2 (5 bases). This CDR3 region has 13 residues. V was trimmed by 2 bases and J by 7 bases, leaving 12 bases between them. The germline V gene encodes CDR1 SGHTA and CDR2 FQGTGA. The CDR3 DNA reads TGTGCCAGCAGCTTAGTTCCGGGGAGAGAGCAGTACTTC. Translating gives CASSLVPGREQYF.

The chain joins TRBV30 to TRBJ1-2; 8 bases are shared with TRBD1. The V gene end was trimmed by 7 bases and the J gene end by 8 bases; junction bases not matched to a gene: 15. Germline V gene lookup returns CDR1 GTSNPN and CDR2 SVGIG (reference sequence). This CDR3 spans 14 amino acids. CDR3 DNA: TGTGCCTTTTCACCCGAGGGACAGGAGGGCGGCTACACCTTC. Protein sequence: CAFSPEGQEGGYTF.

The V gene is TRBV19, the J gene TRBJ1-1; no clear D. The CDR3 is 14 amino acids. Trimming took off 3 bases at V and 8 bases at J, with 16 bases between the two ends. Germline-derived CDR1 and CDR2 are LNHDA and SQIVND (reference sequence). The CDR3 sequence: CASSIPYQVGEAFF. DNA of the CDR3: TGTGCCAGTAGTATCCCTTATCAGGTAGGGGAAGCTTTCTTT.

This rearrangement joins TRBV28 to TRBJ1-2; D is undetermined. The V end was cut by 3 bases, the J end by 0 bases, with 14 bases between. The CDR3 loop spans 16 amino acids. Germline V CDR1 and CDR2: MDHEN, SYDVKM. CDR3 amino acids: CASSFTIRNTNYGYTF. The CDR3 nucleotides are TGTGCCAGCAGTTTTACGATACGAAATACTAACTATGGCTACACCTTC.

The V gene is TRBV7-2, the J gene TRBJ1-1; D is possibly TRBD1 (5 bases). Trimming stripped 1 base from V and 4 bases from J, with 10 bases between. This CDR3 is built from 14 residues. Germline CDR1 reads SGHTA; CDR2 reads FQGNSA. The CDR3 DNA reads TGTGCCAGCAGCTTAGGGTCCCAGGGCACTGAAGCTTTCTTT. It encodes CASSLGSQGTEAFF. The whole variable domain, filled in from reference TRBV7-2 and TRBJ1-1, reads GAGVSQSPSNKVTEKGKDVELRCDPISGHTALYWYRQSLGQGLEFLIYFQGNSAPDKSGLPSDRFSAERTGGSVSTLTIQRTQQEDSAVYLCASSLGSQGTEAFFGQGTRLTVV.

The CDR3 reads CASRSDSFRTEAFF. CDR3 DNA: TGCGCCAGCAGATCAGACAGCTTCAGGACTGAAGCTTTCTTT. The gene calls are TRBV5-1 and TRBJ1-1; possibly TRBD1 for D (5 bases). Germline-derived CDR1 and CDR2 are SGHRS and YFSETQ. Trimming removed 5 bases at V and 5 bases at J, with 16 bases between. The CDR3 consists of 14 residues.

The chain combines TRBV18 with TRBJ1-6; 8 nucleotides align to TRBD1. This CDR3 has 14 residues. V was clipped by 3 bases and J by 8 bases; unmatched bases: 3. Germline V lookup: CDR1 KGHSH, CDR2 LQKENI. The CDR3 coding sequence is TGTGCCAGCTCACCGACAGGGGTGGATTCACCCCTCCACTTT. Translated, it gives CASSPTGVDSPLHF.

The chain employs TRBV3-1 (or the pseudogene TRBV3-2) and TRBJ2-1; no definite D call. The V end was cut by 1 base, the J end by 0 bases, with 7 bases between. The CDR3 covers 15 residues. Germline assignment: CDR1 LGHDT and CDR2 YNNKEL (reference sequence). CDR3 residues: CASSQGPTSYNEQFF. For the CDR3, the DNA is TGTGCCAGCAGCCAAGGACCGACCTCCTACAATGAGCAGTTCTTC.

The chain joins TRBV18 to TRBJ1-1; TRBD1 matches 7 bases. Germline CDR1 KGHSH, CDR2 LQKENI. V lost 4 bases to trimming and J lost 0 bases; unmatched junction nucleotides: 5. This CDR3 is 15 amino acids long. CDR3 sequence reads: CASSLTGQLNTEAFF. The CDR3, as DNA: TGTGCCAGCTCACTAACGGGACAGTTGAACACTGAAGCTTTCTTT.

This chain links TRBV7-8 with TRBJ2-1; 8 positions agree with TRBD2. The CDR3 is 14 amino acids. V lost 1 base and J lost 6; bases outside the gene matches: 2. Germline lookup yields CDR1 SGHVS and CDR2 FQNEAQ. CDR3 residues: CASSLEAGVNEQFF. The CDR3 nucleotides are TGTGCCAGCAGCTTAGAAGCGGGAGTCAATGAGCAGTTCTTC.

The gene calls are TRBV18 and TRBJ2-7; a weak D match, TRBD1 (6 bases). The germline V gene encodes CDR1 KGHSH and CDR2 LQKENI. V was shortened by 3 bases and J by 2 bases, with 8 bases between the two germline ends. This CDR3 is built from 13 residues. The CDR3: CASSPGTTYEQYF. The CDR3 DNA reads TGTGCCAGCTCACCGGGGACAACCTACGAGCAGTACTTC.